Listed here are 28 T cell receptor beta chains from one sample, sequenced in a study of cytomegalovirus exposure and HLA in healthy donors. PCR primers comprised 60 Vbeta and 13 Jbeta primers. Clones were sequenced by immunoSEQ multiplex PCR, and TCRdb holds only the in-frame ones, with some missing. The table shows some 81,000 clones, with roughly two thirds occurring only once. Sample: PBMCs. These receptors were collected from a woman between 40 and 55 years old in good health and CMV-seropositive.

This clone was recorded a few times. The chain joins TRBV21-1 to TRBJ2-5; TRBD1, the table's D call, was not compared with the DNA. TRBV21-1 is a pseudogene segment. The CDR3 runs 16 residues. This chain's CDR3 is CASSNQRTAVQETQYF. DNA for the CDR3: TGTGCCAGCAGCAACCAAAGGACAGCCGTACAAGAGACCCAGTACTTC.

This clone came up once. The CDR3 loop is CASSQGLAGETQYF. The DNA of the CDR3 is TGCGCCAGCAGCCAAGGACTAGCGGGAGAGACCCAGTACTTC. The rearrangement links TRBV4-3 to TRBJ2-5; 10 nucleotides agree with TRBD2. CDR1 is LGHNA, CDR2 YSLEER, per germline. This CDR3 is built from 14 residues. Losses at the gene ends were 1 base for V and 4 bases for J; bases not matched to a gene: 0.

This clone was observed a handful of times. The chain links TRBV29-1 to TRBJ2-3, with D possibly being TRBD2 (5 bases). CDR3 length: 13 residues. V was shortened by 4 bases and J by 6 bases, with 14 bases between the two germline ends. Germline-derived CDR1 and CDR2 are SQVTM and ANQGSEA. This CDR3 reads CSVVGGRGDTQYF. In DNA, the CDR3 is TGCAGCGTTGTAGGTGGGAGAGGGGATACGCAGTATTTT.

This clone was found a few times. J is TRBJ1-2 and V is TRBV29-1, with D tentatively TRBD1 (5 bases). This CDR3 is 13 amino acids long. CDR1 is SQVTM and CDR2 is ANQGSEA in the germline V gene. Trimming removed 4 bases from V and 4 bases from J, with 13 bases in between. CDR3: CSVGPRGSYGYTF. Here the CDR3 DNA reads TGCAGCGTTGGCCCAAGGGGCAGCTATGGCTACACCTTC. Combining the CDR3 with reference TRBV29-1 and TRBJ1-2 gives the whole variable domain SAVISQKPSRDICQRGTSLTIQCQVDSQVTMMFWYRQQPGQSLTLIATANQGSEATYESGFVIDKFPISRPNLTFSTLTVSNMSPEDSSIYLCSVGPRGSYGYTFGSGTRLTVV.

This rearrangement joins TRBV12-2 to TRBJ2-2; the D segment call TRBD2 is taken from the table without a DNA check. TRBV12-2 is marked as a pseudogene. This CDR3 is built from 13 residues. CDR3 sequence reads: CGAVAGDPGELFF. CDR3 sequence (DNA): TGTGGCGCAGTAGCGGGGGATCCCGGGGAGCTGTTTTTT.

There are a few counts of this clone. CDR3 in DNA: TGCAGCGTGGGGCTTGGGGCGTCAGATACGCAGTATTTT. Amino acid sequence: CSVGLGASDTQYF. The chain has TRBV29-1 and TRBJ2-3; D may be TRBD1 (5 bases). This CDR3 is built from 13 residues. The ends were cut back, 6 bases at V and 4 bases at J, with 14 bases in the middle. The V gene's germline CDR1 is SQVTM and CDR2 ANQGSEA.

There are a few counts of this clone. This rearrangement joins TRBV4-3 to TRBJ1-4; 10 bases map to TRBD1. Germline CDR1 reads LGHNA; CDR2 reads YSLEER. This CDR3 region has 15 residues. Trimming cost V 1 base and J 7 bases; bases outside gene matches: 3. This CDR3 reads CASSQGRDRGEKLFF. The CDR3 bases are TGCGCCAGCAGCCAAGGCCGGGACAGGGGTGAAAAACTGTTTTTT.

The chain couples TRBV28 to TRBJ2-3; 11 bases align to TRBD1. This CDR3 is 15 amino acids long. Germline CDR1 and CDR2: MDHEN and SYDVKM. V gave up 5 bases and J gave up 6 bases; unmatched junction bases: 7. The CDR3 loop is CASSTSGQGADTQYF. The CDR3 DNA follows: TGTGCCAGCAGTACTTCCGGACAGGGGGCCGATACGCAGTATTTT.

CDR3 sequence reads: CSVEVVKTGLVGNIQYF. CDR3 coding DNA: TGCAGCGTTGAAGTAGTTAAAACCGGACTGGTGGGGAACATTCAGTACTTC. V is TRBV29-1 and J is TRBJ2-4; possible D gene TRBD2, 5 bases. The CDR3 sequence is 17 residues long. Deletions cut 1 base from V and 7 bases from J, with 23 bases between. From germline, CDR1 is SQVTM and CDR2 ANQGSEA.

The V and J genes are TRBV5-6 and TRBJ1-3; D gene uncertain. V lost 2 bases, J lost 7 bases, and 7 bases lay in between. Per the germline V gene, CDR1 is SGHDT and CDR2 is YYEEEE. The CDR3 length is 12 residues. CDR3 amino acids: CASSFGGNTIYF. For the CDR3, the DNA is TGTGCCAGCAGCTTCGGAGGTAACACCATATATTTT.

The V call is TRBV19, the J call TRBJ2-2, with a possible D match to TRBD2 (5 bases). The V gene lost 0 bases and the J gene lost 6 bases, with 8 bases spanning the gap. The CDR3 spans 14 residues. The V gene's germline CDR1 is LNHDA and CDR2 SQIVND (reference sequence). This CDR3 reads CASSIEGRAGELFF. The CDR3, as DNA: TGTGCCAGTAGTATAGAAGGGAGAGCCGGGGAGCTGTTTTTT.

The gene calls are TRBV2 and TRBJ1-5, with D hard to call. In germline, CDR1 is SNHLY, CDR2 FYNNEI. V was shortened by 3 bases and J by 0 bases, with 6 bases between the two germline ends. The CDR3 is 14 amino acids. CDR3 protein: CASSERSSNQPQHF. DNA of the CDR3: TGTGCCAGCAGTGAGCGGAGTAGCAATCAGCCCCAGCATTTT. The whole variable domain, filled in from reference TRBV2 and TRBJ1-5, reads EPEVTQTPSHQVTQMGQEVILRCVPISNHLYFYWYRQILGQKVEFLVSFYNNEISEKSEIFDDQFSVERPDGSNFTLKIRSTKLEDSAMYFCASSERSSNQPQHFGDGTRLSIL.

This rearrangement joins TRBV6-5 to TRBJ1-1; 10 nucleotides match TRBD1. Germline trimming cut 6 bases from V and 3 bases from J; bases unmatched to any gene: 1. CDR1 and CDR2 (germline): MNHEY, SVGAGI. The CDR3 extends over 13 amino acids. The chain's CDR3 is CASRGQGYTEAFF. The CDR3 nucleotides read TGTGCCAGCAGGGGACAGGGGTACACTGAAGCTTTCTTT.

CDR3 sequence: CASSLDRAYGYTF. CDR3 bases: TGTGCCAGCAGCTTAGACAGGGCCTATGGCTACACCTTC. J is TRBJ1-2 and V is TRBV11-2; TRBD1 is a possible D gene (5 bases). The CDR3 sequence is 13 residues long. V lost 0 bases to trimming and J lost 4 bases, with 6 bases between them. Germline loops: CDR1 SGHAT, CDR2 FQNNGV.

This rearrangement joins TRBV5-6 to TRBJ2-2, with no clear D. The germline V gene has CDR1 SGHDT and CDR2 YYEEEE. The CDR3 consists of 14 residues. Trimming cost V 5 bases and J 1 base, with 9 bases left between them. CDR3 in DNA: TGTGCCAGCAGTCCCGCAGGGAACACCGGGGAGCTGTTTTTT. Translation: CASSPAGNTGELFF.

This clone was counted between two and nine times. The J gene is TRBJ2-3, the V gene TRBV7-2; TRBD1 agrees at 7 bases. V was pared by 6 bases and J by 2 bases, with 8 bases of the junction left unmatched. The CDR3 length is 15 residues. Germline V gene lookup returns CDR1 SGHTA and CDR2 FQGNSA. The CDR3 DNA is TGTGCCAGCAGTCCCCGGGACAGCTACACAGATACGCAGTATTTT. Translating gives CASSPRDSYTDTQYF.

The V call is TRBV4-1, the J call TRBJ2-7, with D hard to call. Germline V gene data show CDR1 as MGHRA and CDR2 as YSYEKL. The CDR3 is made up of 15 amino acids. V was clipped by 0 bases and J by 1 base, with 10 bases between them. For the CDR3, the DNA is TGCGCCAGCAGCCAAGAACTCGGGTCGTCCTACGAGCAGTACTTC. Translation gives CASSQELGSSYEQYF.

This clone was counted at least ten times. The V gene is TRBV6-4, the J gene TRBJ2-2; TRBD2 matches 11 bases. J gave up 7 bases and V 4 bases, and 5 bases lay outside the gene matches. CDR1 is MRHNA and CDR2 is SNTAGT in the germline V gene. The CDR3 is 15 residues long. The CDR3 DNA follows: TGTGCCAGCAGTGCACTAGCGGGGGAAAGCGGGGAGCTGTTTTTT. It specifies CASSALAGESGELFF.

This rearrangement joins TRBV29-1 to TRBJ2-1, with D possibly matching TRBD2 (6 bases). In germline, CDR1 is SQVTM, CDR2 ANQGSEA. V lost 5 bases and J lost 0, with 11 bases in between. There are 14 residues in the CDR3. As DNA, the CDR3 is TGCAGCGTTTGCCGGGACTTCTCCTACAATGAGCAGTTCTTC. Translating it yields CSVCRDFSYNEQFF.

The chain carries TRBV25-1 and TRBJ2-6; a weak D match, TRBD2 (5 bases). CDR1 is MGHDK, CDR2 SYGVNS, per germline. The CDR3 consists of 15 residues. Trimming left V 3 bases short and J 2 bases short, with 8 bases between. CDR3 sequence (DNA): TGTGCCAGCAGTGAGATCGGGGCTGGGGCCAACGTCCTGACTTTC. Protein sequence: CASSEIGAGANVLTF.

The chain employs TRBV5-8 and TRBJ2-7, with 7 bases fitting TRBD1. The CDR3 runs to 14 residues. V shed 3 bases, J shed 1 base, and the junction held 4 bases outside the gene matches. In germline, CDR1 is SGHTS, CDR2 YDEGEE. The CDR3 bases are TGTGCCAGCAGCTCCCGGGACAGATCCTACGAGCAGTACTTC. Its protein is CASSSRDRSYEQYF.

The V gene is TRBV29-1, the J gene TRBJ2-7; perhaps TRBD1 as D (5 bases). Trimming removed 7 bases from V and 8 bases from J, with 12 bases in between. The CDR3 runs to 10 residues. Looked up from germline, CDR1 is SQVTM and CDR2 is ANQGSEA. The CDR3: CSALQGKQYF. DNA of the CDR3: TGCAGCGCCCTTCAGGGAAAGCAGTACTTC.

As DNA, the CDR3 is TGCGCCAGCACTTCTTCCGGGACAGGGAGGGGAGATACGCAGTATTTT. Its protein product is CASTSSGTGRGDTQYF. The chain joins TRBV5-1 to TRBJ2-3, with 9 bases lining up with TRBD1. V trimming: 6 bases; J trimming: 5 bases; junction bases outside the gene matches: 13. The CDR3 runs to 16 residues. Per the germline V gene, CDR1 is SGHRS and CDR2 is YFSETQ. The whole variable domain, filled in from reference TRBV5-1 and TRBJ2-3, reads KAGVTQTPRYLIKTRGQQVTLSCSPISGHRSVSWYQQTPGQGLQFLFEYFSETQRNKGNFPGRFSGRQFSNSRSEMNVSTLELGDSALYLCASTSSGTGRGDTQYFGPGTRLTVL.

CDR3 DNA: TGTGCCAGCAGGGGGGGACTAGCTGTCGGGGAGCTGTTTTTT. The encoded protein is CASRGGLAVGELFF. The chain recombines TRBV28 with TRBJ2-2, with 9 bases fitting TRBD2. The CDR3 has 14 amino acids. With V trimmed by 6 bases and J by 7 bases, 6 bases remained unmatched. Germline V gene lookup returns CDR1 MDHEN and CDR2 SYDVKM. The entire variable domain, with the rest obtained from reference TRBV28 and TRBJ2-2, is as follows: DVKVTQSSRYLVKRTGEKVFLECVQDMDHENMFWYRQDPGLGLRLIYFSYDVKMKEKGDIPEGYSVSREKKERFSLILESASTNQTSMYLCASRGGLAVGELFFGEGSRLTVL.

The V gene is TRBV10-2, the J gene TRBJ1-5, with 7 bases aligning to TRBD1. This CDR3 region has 13 residues. V shed 4 bases and J 6 bases; nucleotides not matched to a gene: 3. Germline CDR1 is WSHSY and CDR2 is SAAADI. CDR3 in DNA: TGCGCCAGCAGTGCGACAGGGTTTCAGCCCCAGCATTTT. It specifies CASSATGFQPQHF.

The chain is built from TRBV27 and TRBJ2-3, with D possibly TRBD2 on 5 matching bases. With 3 bases removed from V and 3 bases from J, the gap between germline ends came to 13 bases. The CDR3 loop spans 15 amino acids. Germline loops: CDR1 MNHEY, CDR2 SMNVEV (reference sequence). DNA of the CDR3: TGTGCCAGCAGTTTTCGGGGATTGAGGACAGATACGCAGTATTTT. Its protein is CASSFRGLRTDTQYF.

This clone occurred a few times. The chain uses TRBV5-1 and TRBJ2-1; 8 bases align to TRBD2. CDR3 length: 17 residues. Looked up from germline, CDR1 is SGHRS and CDR2 is YFSETQ. V was clipped by 2 bases and J by 4 bases; unmatched bases: 11. Here the CDR3 DNA reads TGCGCCAGCAGCTTTCCGGAGCGGGGGAAAGGGTACAATGAGCAGTTCTTC. Its protein is CASSFPERGKGYNEQFF.

This sequence joins TRBV9 and TRBJ2-3; no clear D gene. This CDR3 region has 17 residues. Between the trimmed V and J ends, which lost 0 bases and 3 bases, there was a span of 17 bases. The germline CDR1 and CDR2 sequences are SGDLS and YYNGEE. CDR3 amino acids: CASSVVGLPTFTDTQYF. The CDR3 DNA reads TGTGCCAGCAGCGTAGTTGGCCTCCCAACCTTTACAGATACGCAGTATTTT.